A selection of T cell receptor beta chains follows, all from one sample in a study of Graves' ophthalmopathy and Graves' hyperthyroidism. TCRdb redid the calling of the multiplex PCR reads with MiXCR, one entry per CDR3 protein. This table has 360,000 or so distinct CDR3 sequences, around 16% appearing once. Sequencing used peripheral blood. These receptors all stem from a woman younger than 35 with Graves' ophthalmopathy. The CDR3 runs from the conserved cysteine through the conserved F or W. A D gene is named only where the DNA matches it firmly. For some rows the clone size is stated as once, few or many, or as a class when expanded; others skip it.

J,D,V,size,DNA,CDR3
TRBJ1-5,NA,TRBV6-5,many,TGTGCCAGCAGTCCCGGACAGCGAGGCCAGCCCCAGCATTTT,CASSPGQRGQPQHF
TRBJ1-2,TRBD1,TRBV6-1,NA,TGTGCCAGCAGGGAAGGACAGGGGAACTATGGCTACACCTTC,CASREGQGNYGYTF
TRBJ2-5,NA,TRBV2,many,TGTGCCAGCAGGGAATTGACAGGCCAAGAGACCCAGTACTTC,CASRELTGQETQYF
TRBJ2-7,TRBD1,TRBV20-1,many,TGCAGTGCTAGAGAAGGGACAGGGGAATACGAGCAGTACTTC,CSAREGTGEYEQYF
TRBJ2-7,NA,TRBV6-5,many,TGTGCCAGCAGTTACACTATACCCCCCGCGTCCTACGAGCAGTACTTC,CASSYTIPPASYEQYF
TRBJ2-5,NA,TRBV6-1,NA,TGTGCCAGCATTGCAGGGATGGGAGAGACCCAGTACTTC,CASIAGMGETQYF
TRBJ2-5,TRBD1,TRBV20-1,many,TGCAGTGCTGGCCTCCGGGACAGACCGTACCAAGAGACCCAGTACTTC,CSAGLRDRPYQETQYF
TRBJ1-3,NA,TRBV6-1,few,TGTGCCAGCAGTAGAGGGGAGACCATATATTTT,CASSRGETIYF
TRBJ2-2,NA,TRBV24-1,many,TGTGCCACCAGTGGAGGGGCGGACACCGGGGAGCTGTTTTTT,CATSGGADTGELFF
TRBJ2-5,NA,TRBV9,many,TGTGCCAGCAGCCCACATGGGAAGCCGGGGACGTACCAAGAGACCCAGTACTTC,CASSPHGKPGTYQETQYF
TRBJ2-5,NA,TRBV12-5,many,TGTGCTAGTGGTTTCGGGACCCTCGCCTCGACCCAGTACTTC,CASGFGTLASTQYF